This T cell receptor (beta chain) was obtained from a study of cytomegalovirus exposure and HLA in healthy donors. CDR3 length: 16 residues. Germline CDR1 SGHVS, CDR2 FQNEAQ. V was trimmed by 2 bases and J by 1 base, leaving 11 bases between them. The PCR had 60 Vbeta and 13 Jbeta primers. Sequencing was performed with immunoSEQ multiplex PCR; in TCRdb, only in-frame clones are kept and a portion is missing. The data hold about 130,000 clones, with 60% to 80% observed a single time. Sequencing was done on a sample of PBMCs. The TCR comes from a woman between 45 and 60 years old in good health and CMV-seronegative. V gene TRBV7-8 combines with J gene TRBJ2-2; maybe TRBD2 (6 bases). This CDR3 is CASSLYGGVNTGELFF. In nucleotides, the CDR3 is TGTGCCAGCAGCTTATACGGGGGAGTGAACACCGGGGAGCTGTTTTTT.